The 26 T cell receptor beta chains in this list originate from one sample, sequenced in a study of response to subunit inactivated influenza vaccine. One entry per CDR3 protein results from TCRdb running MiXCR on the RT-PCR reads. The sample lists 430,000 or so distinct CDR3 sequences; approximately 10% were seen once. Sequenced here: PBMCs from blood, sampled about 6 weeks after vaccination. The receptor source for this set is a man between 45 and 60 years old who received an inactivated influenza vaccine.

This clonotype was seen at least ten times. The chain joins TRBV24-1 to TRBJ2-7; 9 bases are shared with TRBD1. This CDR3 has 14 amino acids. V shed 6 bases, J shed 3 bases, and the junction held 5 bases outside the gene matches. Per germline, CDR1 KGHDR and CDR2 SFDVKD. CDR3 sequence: CATSPGTGSYEQYF. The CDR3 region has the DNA TGTGCCACCAGTCCCGGGACAGGGAGCTACGAGCAGTACTTC.

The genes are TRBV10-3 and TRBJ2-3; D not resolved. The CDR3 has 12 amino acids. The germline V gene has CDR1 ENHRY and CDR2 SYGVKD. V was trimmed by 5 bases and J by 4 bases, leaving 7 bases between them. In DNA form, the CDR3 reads TGTGCCATCAGTATTGGGCCAGATACGCAGTATTTT. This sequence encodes CAISIGPDTQYF.

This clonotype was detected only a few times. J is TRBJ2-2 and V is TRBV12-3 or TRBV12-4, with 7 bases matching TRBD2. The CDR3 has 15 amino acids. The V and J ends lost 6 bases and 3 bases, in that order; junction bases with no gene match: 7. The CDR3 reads CASRHRRGDTGELFF. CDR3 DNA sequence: TGTGCCAGCAGACATAGACGGGGGGACACCGGGGAGCTGTTTTTT.

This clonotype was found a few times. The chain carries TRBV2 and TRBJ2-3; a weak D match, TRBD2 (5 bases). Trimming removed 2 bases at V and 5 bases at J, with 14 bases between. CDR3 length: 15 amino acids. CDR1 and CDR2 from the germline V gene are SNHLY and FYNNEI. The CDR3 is CASSEIRTQEDTQYF. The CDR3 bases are TGTGCCAGCAGTGAAATAAGGACTCAAGAAGATACGCAGTATTTT.

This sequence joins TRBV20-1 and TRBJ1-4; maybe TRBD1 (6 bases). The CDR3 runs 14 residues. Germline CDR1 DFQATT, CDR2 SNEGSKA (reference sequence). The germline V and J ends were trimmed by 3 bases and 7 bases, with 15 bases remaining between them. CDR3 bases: TGCAGTGCTAGGAGGGGGGGGGCTACTGAAAAACTGTTTTTT. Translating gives CSARRGGATEKLFF.

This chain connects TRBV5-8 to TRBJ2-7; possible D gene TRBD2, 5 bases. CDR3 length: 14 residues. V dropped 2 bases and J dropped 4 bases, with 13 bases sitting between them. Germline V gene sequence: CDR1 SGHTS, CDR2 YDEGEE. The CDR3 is CASSFLDGGYEQYF. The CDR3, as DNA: TGTGCCAGCAGCTTTTTGGACGGAGGATACGAGCAGTACTTC. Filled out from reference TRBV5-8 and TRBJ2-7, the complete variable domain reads EAGVTQSPTHLIKTRGQQATLRCSPISGHTSVYWYQQALGLGLQFLLWYDEGEERNRGNFPPRFSGRQFPNYSSELNVNALELEDSALYLCASSFLDGGYEQYFGPGTRLTVT.

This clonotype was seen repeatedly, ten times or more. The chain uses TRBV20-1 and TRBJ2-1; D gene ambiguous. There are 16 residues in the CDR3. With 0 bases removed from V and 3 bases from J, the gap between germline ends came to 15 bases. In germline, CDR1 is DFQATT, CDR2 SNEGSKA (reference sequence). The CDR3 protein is CSARDLAWTDYNEQFF. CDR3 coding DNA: TGCAGTGCTAGAGATCTTGCGTGGACCGACTACAATGAGCAGTTCTTC.

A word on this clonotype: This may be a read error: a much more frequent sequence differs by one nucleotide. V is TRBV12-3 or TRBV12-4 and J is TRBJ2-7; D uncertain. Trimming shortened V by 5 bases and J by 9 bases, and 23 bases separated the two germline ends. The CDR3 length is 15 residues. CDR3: CASSVDVKYNKLQYF. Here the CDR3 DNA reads TGTGCCAGCAGTGTAGATGTTAAGTATAATAAACTGCAGTACTTC.

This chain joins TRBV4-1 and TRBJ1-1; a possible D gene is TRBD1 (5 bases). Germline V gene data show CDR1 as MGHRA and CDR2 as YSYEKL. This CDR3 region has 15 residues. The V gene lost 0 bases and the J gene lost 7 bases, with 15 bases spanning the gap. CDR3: CASSQEFRQGGEAFF. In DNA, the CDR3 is TGCGCCAGCAGCCAAGAATTCCGGCAGGGAGGTGAAGCTTTCTTT.

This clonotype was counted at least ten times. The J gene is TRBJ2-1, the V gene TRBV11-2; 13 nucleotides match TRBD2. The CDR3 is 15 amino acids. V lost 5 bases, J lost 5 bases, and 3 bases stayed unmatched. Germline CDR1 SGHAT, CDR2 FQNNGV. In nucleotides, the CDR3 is TGTGCCAGCAGCGCCGGGACTAGCGGGAACAATGAGCAGTTCTTC. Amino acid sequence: CASSAGTSGNNEQFF.

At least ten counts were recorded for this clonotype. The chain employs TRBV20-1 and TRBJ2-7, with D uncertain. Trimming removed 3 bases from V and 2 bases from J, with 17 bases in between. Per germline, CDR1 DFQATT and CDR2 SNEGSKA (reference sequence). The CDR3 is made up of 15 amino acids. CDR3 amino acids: CSASGPSGRTYEQYF. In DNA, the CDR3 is TGCAGTGCTAGTGGCCCCAGTGGCAGAACCTACGAGCAGTACTTC.

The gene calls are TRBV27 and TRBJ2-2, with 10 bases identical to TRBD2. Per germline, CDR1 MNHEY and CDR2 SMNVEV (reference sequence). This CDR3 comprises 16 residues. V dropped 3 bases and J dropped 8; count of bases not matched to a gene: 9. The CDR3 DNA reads TGTGCCAGCAGTTTCGTCCTAGCGGGAGTACGGGGGGAGCTGTTTTTT. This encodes CASSFVLAGVRGELFF.

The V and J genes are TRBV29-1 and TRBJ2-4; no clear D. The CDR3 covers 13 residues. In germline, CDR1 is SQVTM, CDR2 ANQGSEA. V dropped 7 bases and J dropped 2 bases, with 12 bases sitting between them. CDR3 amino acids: CSASDGSKNIQYF. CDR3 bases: TGCAGCGCCTCGGACGGATCCAAAAACATTCAGTACTTC.

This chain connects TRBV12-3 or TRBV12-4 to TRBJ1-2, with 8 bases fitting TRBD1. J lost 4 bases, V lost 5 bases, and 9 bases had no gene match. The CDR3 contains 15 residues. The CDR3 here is CASSPWGQELYGYTF. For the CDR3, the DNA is TGTGCCAGCAGTCCCTGGGGACAGGAGCTCTATGGCTACACCTTC.

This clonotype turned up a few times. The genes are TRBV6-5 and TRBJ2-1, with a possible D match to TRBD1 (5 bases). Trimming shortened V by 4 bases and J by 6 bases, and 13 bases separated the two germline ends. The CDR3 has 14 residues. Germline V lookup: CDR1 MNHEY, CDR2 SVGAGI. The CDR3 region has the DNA TGTGCCAGCAGTTTGGGGCCACTTTCCAATGAGCAGTTCTTC. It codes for CASSLGPLSNEQFF.

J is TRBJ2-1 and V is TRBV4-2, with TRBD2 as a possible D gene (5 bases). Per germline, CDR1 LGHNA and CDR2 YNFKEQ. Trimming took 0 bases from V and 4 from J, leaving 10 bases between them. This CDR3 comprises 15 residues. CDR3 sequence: CASSQEGAVYNEQFF. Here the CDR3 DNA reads TGTGCCAGCAGCCAAGAGGGAGCTGTGTACAATGAGCAGTTCTTC.

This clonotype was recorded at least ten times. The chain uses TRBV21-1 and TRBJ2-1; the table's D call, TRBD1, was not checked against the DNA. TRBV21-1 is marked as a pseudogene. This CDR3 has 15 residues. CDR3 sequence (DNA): TGTGCCAGCAGCAACCGGGACCGAAACTTCAATGAGCAGTTCTTC. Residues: CASSNRDRNFNEQFF.

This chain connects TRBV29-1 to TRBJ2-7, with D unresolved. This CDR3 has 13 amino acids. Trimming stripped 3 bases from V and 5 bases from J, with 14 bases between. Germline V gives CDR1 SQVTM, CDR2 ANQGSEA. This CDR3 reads CSVDDLGIDEQYF. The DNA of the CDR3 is TGCAGCGTTGATGACTTGGGAATCGACGAGCAGTACTTC.

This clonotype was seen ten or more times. The CDR3, as DNA: TGCAGTGCCCCGGGGGGCAGCCGAGACACTGAAGCTTTCTTT. Translated: CSAPGGSRDTEAFF. The chain joins TRBV20-1 to TRBJ1-1; D perhaps matches TRBD1 (6 bases). V was clipped by 6 bases and J by 3 bases, with 17 bases between them. Germline CDR1 DFQATT, CDR2 SNEGSKA (reference sequence). The CDR3 is 14 amino acids.

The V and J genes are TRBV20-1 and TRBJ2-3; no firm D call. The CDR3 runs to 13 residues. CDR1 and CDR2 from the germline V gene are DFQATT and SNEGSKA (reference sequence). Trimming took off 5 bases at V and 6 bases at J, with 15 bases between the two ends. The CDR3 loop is CSAGPQGRDTQYF. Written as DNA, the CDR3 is TGCAGTGCTGGCCCTCAAGGCAGGGATACGCAGTATTTT.

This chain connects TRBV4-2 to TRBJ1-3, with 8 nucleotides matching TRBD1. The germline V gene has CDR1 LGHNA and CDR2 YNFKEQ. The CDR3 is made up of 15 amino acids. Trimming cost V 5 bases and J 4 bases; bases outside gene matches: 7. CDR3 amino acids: CASSKTGTGGNTIYF. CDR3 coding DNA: TGTGCCAGCAGCAAAACCGGGACAGGAGGAAACACCATATATTTT.

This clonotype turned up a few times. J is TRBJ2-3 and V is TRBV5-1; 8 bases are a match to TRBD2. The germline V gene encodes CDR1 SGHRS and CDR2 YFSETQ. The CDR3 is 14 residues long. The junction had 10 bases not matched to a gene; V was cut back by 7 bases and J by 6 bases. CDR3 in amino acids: CASGQAGERDTQYF. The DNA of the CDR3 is TGCGCCAGCGGACAAGCGGGAGAGAGGGATACGCAGTATTTT.

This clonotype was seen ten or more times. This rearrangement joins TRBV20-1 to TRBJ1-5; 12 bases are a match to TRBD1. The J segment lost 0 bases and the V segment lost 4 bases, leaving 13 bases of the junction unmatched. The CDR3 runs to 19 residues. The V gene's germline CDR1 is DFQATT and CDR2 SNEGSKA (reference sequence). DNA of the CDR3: TGCAGTGCTAATAAAGCCGGGACAGGGGGCGGATATAGCAATCAGCCCCAGCATTTT. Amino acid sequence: CSANKAGTGGGYSNQPQHF.

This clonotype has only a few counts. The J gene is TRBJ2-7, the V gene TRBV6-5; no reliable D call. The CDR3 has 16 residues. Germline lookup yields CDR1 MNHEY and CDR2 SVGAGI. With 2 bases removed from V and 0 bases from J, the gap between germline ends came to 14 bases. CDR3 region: CASSYEIGLNSYEQYF. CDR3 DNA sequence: TGTGCCAGCAGTTACGAGATCGGCCTAAACTCCTACGAGCAGTACTTC.

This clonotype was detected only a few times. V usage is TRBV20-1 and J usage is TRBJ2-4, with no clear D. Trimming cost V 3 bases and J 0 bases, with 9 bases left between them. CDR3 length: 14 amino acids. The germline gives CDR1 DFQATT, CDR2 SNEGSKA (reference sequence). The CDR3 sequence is CSARSVSAKNIQYF. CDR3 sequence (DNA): TGCAGTGCTAGGTCCGTCTCAGCCAAAAACATTCAGTACTTC.

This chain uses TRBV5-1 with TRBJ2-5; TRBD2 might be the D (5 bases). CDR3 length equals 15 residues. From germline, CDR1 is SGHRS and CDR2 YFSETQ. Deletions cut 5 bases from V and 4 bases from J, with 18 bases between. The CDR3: CASSLQKGGLETQYF. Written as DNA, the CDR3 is TGCGCCAGCAGTTTACAGAAGGGCGGGTTAGAGACCCAGTACTTC.